This T cell receptor beta chain was captured in a study of blood T cell repertoires in COVID-19. This table comes from immunoSEQ multiplex PCR, and its TCRdb copy is limited to in-frame clones, with some not included. The data contain around 60,000 clones, 84% of them seen just once; the ten biggest clones take up 15% to 20%. The sequencing sample was made of peripheral blood. The TCR originated in a man between 60 and 75 years old with COVID-19, enrolled during active disease.

The CDR3 DNA reads TGTGCCAGCAGTCCCGGGACATTCGGAGATACGCAGTATTTT. It is translated as CASSPGTFGDTQYF. The chain joins TRBV28 to TRBJ2-3, with D tentatively TRBD1 (6 bases). Trimming stripped 5 bases from V and 5 bases from J, with 14 bases between. Germline CDR1 MDHEN, CDR2 SYDVKM. The length of the CDR3 is 14 residues.